The clone carrying this TCR beta chain has a single count. Its target is unknown. The CDR3 is 13 residues long. In germline, CDR1 is LNHDA, CDR2 SQIVND (reference sequence). V lost 7 bases and J 8 bases, leaving 14 bases between the germline ends. The data originate from a study of T cells in localized non-small cell lung cancer. Findings and limits, study-wide: Tumor showed lower T cell clonality than uninvolved adjacent lung, where it was highest. Adjacent lung had a median roughly 60 of the 100 largest tumor clones. Sequencing covered just one tumor region, so heterogeneity cannot be ruled out. Longer overall survival was associated with a higher density of T cells in the blood.

Produced via immunoSEQ multiplex PCR; TCRdb's table is partial and in-frame only. The table has approximately 33,000 clones, around 94% seen once. Here the sequenced sample was peripheral blood, taken before any cancer treatment. This rearrangement joins TRBV19 to TRBJ1-4; D gene ambiguous. The TCR sequence derives from a female donor older than 55 with stage I lung adenocarcinoma. CDR3 protein: CASIRADGEKLFF. CDR3 coding DNA: TGTGCCAGTATTCGGGCAGACGGGGAAAAACTGTTTTTT.